These 2 T cell receptor beta chains were sequenced from one sample in a study of blood T cell repertoires in COVID-19. Sequencing was performed with immunoSEQ multiplex PCR; in TCRdb, only in-frame clones are kept and a portion is missing. The repertoire holds fewer than 250,000 clones, with 83% as singletons. The sample was peripheral blood. Source of these receptors: a human donor in a cohort sampled during active COVID-19.

V is TRBV7-6 and J is TRBJ1-1; D is uncertain. CDR1 and CDR2 (germline): SGHVS, FNYEAQ. The CDR3 spans 13 residues. Trimming pared 6 bases from V and 3 bases from J, leaving 11 bases between. CDR3 residues: CASSPTRYTEAFF. DNA for the CDR3: TGTGCCAGCAGTCCCACACGATACACTGAAGCTTTCTTT.

The J gene is TRBJ1-4, the V gene TRBV19; D is uncertain. Germline values: CDR1 LNHDA, CDR2 SQIVND (reference sequence). V was shortened by 3 bases and J by 7 bases, with 9 bases between the two germline ends. CDR3 size: 13 residues. CDR3 nucleotide sequence: TGTGCCAGTAGTATCGGCCGGGGTGAAAAACTGTTTTTT. Its translation: CASSIGRGEKLFF.